Sequencing of this T cell receptor beta chain was carried out in a study of identical twins. With regard to this clonotype: No antigen is known for it.

Germline loops: CDR1 SEHNR, CDR2 FQNEAQ (reference sequence). V was trimmed by 5 bases and J by 3 bases, leaving 8 bases between them. The CDR3 consists of 12 residues. One entry per CDR3 protein results from TCRdb running MiXCR on the 5' RACE reads. The table shows some 760,000 distinct CDR3 sequences, with around a sixth occurring only once. Points from the study as a whole: Beta clonotypes that were abundant in cord blood contained fewer insertions, a pattern absent from memory repertoires.

Another study also made use of these data, one on T cells expressing NK-cell markers.

Sequencing was done on a sample of PBMCs. The V gene is TRBV7-9, the J gene TRBJ2-7, with unresolved D. The TCR was taken from a woman younger than 30 in good health. CDR3 sequence (DNA): TGTGCCAGCAGCACCAAGGTCTACGAGCAGTACTTC. Translating gives CASSTKVYEQYF.